These 22 T cell receptor beta chains came from one sample sequenced in a study of blood T cell repertoires in COVID-19. Profiled with immunoSEQ multiplex PCR; TCRdb holds only in-frame clones, not every one. The sample holds over 250,000 clones, 70% to 90% seen once. The specimen was peripheral blood. Receptor source: a woman aged 30 to 39 with acute or convalescent COVID-19.

This chain uses TRBV10-1 with TRBJ2-2; 10 bases fit TRBD2. Trimming at V came to 7 bases and at J to 3 bases, leaving 2 bases not matched to a gene. This CDR3 is 14 amino acids long. CDR1 is WNHNN, CDR2 SYGVQD, per germline (reference sequence). CDR3 region: CASKAGGDTGELFF. In nucleotides, the CDR3 is TGCGCCAGCAAAGCGGGAGGGGACACCGGGGAGCTGTTTTTT.

The chain has TRBV30 and TRBJ1-2; D might be TRBD1 (6 bases). The germline V gene has CDR1 GTSNPN and CDR2 SVGIG (reference sequence). The CDR3 has 13 residues. V shed 0 bases and J shed 4 bases, with 9 bases lying between them. CDR3 region: CAWSVQDSYGYTF. The CDR3 nucleotides read TGTGCCTGGAGTGTACAGGACAGCTATGGCTACACCTTC.

The chain uses TRBV12-5 and TRBJ2-3, with D tentatively TRBD1 (5 bases). Germline V gives CDR1 LGHNT, CDR2 FRNRAP. V shed 4 bases and J shed 6 bases, with 14 bases lying between them. This CDR3 spans 14 amino acids. The CDR3 reads CASGYQGSGDTQYF. The CDR3 DNA is TGTGCTAGTGGTTACCAGGGCAGTGGCGATACGCAGTATTTT.

The chain uses TRBV15 and TRBJ1-1; D remains unclear. The CDR3 consists of 15 residues. The germline V gene has CDR1 LNHNV and CDR2 YYDKDF (reference sequence). V was shortened by 1 base and J by 0 bases, with 9 bases between the two germline ends. The CDR3 reads CATSRGGSLNTEAFF. CDR3 in DNA: TGTGCCACCAGCAGAGGTGGGAGTTTGAACACTGAAGCTTTCTTT.

This chain joins TRBV29-1 and TRBJ2-1; 9 positions agree with TRBD2. The V gene end was trimmed by 6 bases and the J gene end by 4 bases; junction bases not matched to a gene: 7. Germline values: CDR1 SQVTM, CDR2 ANQGSEA. The CDR3 extends over 14 amino acids. The CDR3 here is CSVSGLAYYNEQFF. The CDR3 coding sequence is TGCAGCGTCTCCGGACTAGCGTATTACAATGAGCAGTTCTTC.

J is TRBJ2-3 and V is TRBV5-6; 9 bases align to TRBD1. V trimming: 7 bases; J trimming: 3 bases; junction bases outside the gene matches: 9. From germline, CDR1 is SGHDT and CDR2 YYEEEE. CDR3 length equals 15 residues. The CDR3 DNA follows: TGTGCCAGCGGCCGTCGGGACAGGGTTACAGATACGCAGTATTTT. Residues: CASGRRDRVTDTQYF.

This sequence joins TRBV27 and TRBJ2-3; D unresolved. Per germline, CDR1 MNHEY and CDR2 SMNVEV (reference sequence). V dropped 6 bases and J dropped 1 base, with 11 bases sitting between them. The CDR3 is 14 amino acids. The CDR3 nucleotides are TGTGCCAGCAGAAGGCCCCTAGGCACAGATACGCAGTATTTT. Translation gives CASRRPLGTDTQYF.

In DNA, the CDR3 is TGTGCCAGCAGCCCGCAAGGGAGAAGCGGCACCGGGGAGCTGTTTTTT. Translating it yields CASSPQGRSGTGELFF. The chain uses TRBV4-2 and TRBJ2-2; D is perhaps TRBD2 (5 bases). V lost 4 bases and J lost 4, with 16 bases in between. CDR3 length: 16 residues. Germline V CDR1 and CDR2: LGHNA, YNFKEQ.

The rearrangement uses TRBV13 and TRBJ1-1; D unclear. Germline CDR1 is PRHDT and CDR2 is FYEKMQ (reference sequence). Trimming stripped 4 bases from V and 0 bases from J, with 12 bases between. The CDR3 has 15 amino acids. The CDR3 region has the DNA TGTGCCAGCAGCTCAGATTTGTTCCTGAACACTGAAGCTTTCTTT. Encoded protein: CASSSDLFLNTEAFF.

The chain has TRBV29-1 and TRBJ2-2, with 10 nucleotides matching TRBD1. V was clipped by 6 bases and J by 7 bases; unmatched bases: 5. Germline V gene data show CDR1 as SQVTM and CDR2 as ANQGSEA. The CDR3 contains 13 residues. CDR3 residues: CSVRTGGYGELFF. The CDR3 DNA is TGCAGCGTGCGGACAGGGGGGTACGGGGAGCTGTTTTTT.

V is TRBV19 and J is TRBJ2-7; 11 bases agree with TRBD2. J lost 0 bases, V lost 1 base, and 8 bases had no gene match. The CDR3 totals 18 residues. Looked up from germline, CDR1 is LNHDA and CDR2 is SQIVND (reference sequence). The CDR3 reads CASSIGLAGGPSSYEQYF. DNA for the CDR3: TGTGCCAGTAGTATAGGGCTAGCGGGAGGCCCGAGCTCCTACGAGCAGTACTTC. Full variable domain (outside the CDR3, taken from reference TRBV19 and TRBJ2-7): DGGITQSPKYLFRKEGQNVTLSCEQNLNHDAMYWYRQDPGQGLRLIYYSQIVNDFQKGDIAEGYSVSREKKESFPLTVTSAQKNPTAFYLCASSIGLAGGPSSYEQYFGPGTRLTVT.

The gene calls are TRBV6-2 or TRBV6-3 and TRBJ2-3, with TRBD2 matching 11 bases. The ends lost 4 bases at V and 2 bases at J; junction bases unmatched: 8. The CDR3 consists of 17 residues. Per the germline V gene, CDR1 is MNHEY and CDR2 is SVGEGT. The CDR3: CASSLWTSGRVTDTQYF. The CDR3 DNA sequence: TGTGCCAGCAGTTTATGGACTAGCGGGCGGGTCACAGATACGCAGTATTTT.

The rearrangement links TRBV5-6 to TRBJ1-5; D remains unclear. The V gene's germline CDR1 is SGHDT and CDR2 YYEEEE. This CDR3 spans 16 amino acids. Trimming removed 0 bases at V and 7 bases at J, with 17 bases between. Written as DNA, the CDR3 is TGTGCCAGCAGCTTGGCCTCGCAGGATGGGTTGCAGCCCCAGCATTTT. This translates into CASSLASQDGLQPQHF.

This chain joins TRBV27 and TRBJ1-6; the D is unclear. V was trimmed by 0 bases and J by 6 bases, leaving 6 bases between them. The CDR3 extends over 14 amino acids. The V gene's germline CDR1 is MNHEY and CDR2 SMNVEV (reference sequence). Here the CDR3 DNA reads TGTGCCAGCAGTTTATCGGCCTCTAATTCACCCCTCCACTTT. This encodes CASSLSASNSPLHF.

This clone was recorded a few times. Other nucleotide sequences in the sample specify the same CDR3. V gene TRBV27 combines with J gene TRBJ2-2; no reliable D call. Between the trimmed V and J ends, which lost 2 bases and 6 bases, there was a span of 4 bases. The germline V gene encodes CDR1 MNHEY and CDR2 SMNVEV (reference sequence). The CDR3 consists of 12 residues. As DNA, the CDR3 is TGTGCCAGCAGTTTAATCTCCGGGGAGCTGTTTTTT. It translates to CASSLISGELFF.

This clone occurred a few times. The chain links TRBV3-1 (or the pseudogene TRBV3-2) to TRBJ1-4; D uncertain. V was shortened by 0 bases and J by 7 bases, with 12 bases between the two germline ends. The CDR3 runs to 15 residues. Germline CDR1 LGHDT, CDR2 YNNKEL (reference sequence). The CDR3 here is CASSQEPGVGEKLFF. Written as DNA, the CDR3 is TGTGCCAGCAGCCAAGAGCCCGGGGTAGGTGAAAAACTGTTTTTT.

This clone is a singleton in its sample. The chain carries TRBV5-1 and TRBJ2-7; 7 nucleotides align to TRBD1. The ends lost 5 bases at V and 3 bases at J; junction bases unmatched: 8. Germline CDR1 and CDR2: SGHRS and YFSETQ. The CDR3 sequence is 14 residues long. CDR3: CASRHEGQSYEQYF. CDR3 bases: TGCGCCAGCAGGCACGAGGGACAGAGCTACGAGCAGTACTTC.

This rearrangement joins TRBV5-1 to TRBJ2-5, with TRBD2 identical over 10 bases. J gave up 7 bases and V 4 bases, and 13 bases lay outside the gene matches. CDR1 is SGHRS, CDR2 YFSETQ, per germline. The CDR3 extends over 16 amino acids. CDR3 amino acids: CASSPASGSLDGTQYF. As DNA, the CDR3 is TGCGCCAGCAGCCCAGCTAGCGGGAGTCTTGACGGGACCCAGTACTTC.

The DNA for the CDR3 is TGTGCCAGCAGCCAAGGGGGGGTTTTCCGGGAGTCCTACAATGAGCAGTTCTTC. The encoded protein is CASSQGGVFRESYNEQFF. This chain uses TRBV14 with TRBJ2-1; D possibly corresponds to TRBD2 (6 bases). Germline CDR1 is SGHDN and CDR2 is FVKESK. The CDR3 extends over 18 amino acids. V gave up 1 base and J gave up 1 base, with 17 bases separating them. The full variable domain, rest sourced from reference TRBV14 and TRBJ2-1, is EAGVTQFPSHSVIEKGQTVTLRCDPISGHDNLYWYRRVMGKEIKFLLHFVKESKQDESGMPNNRFLAERTGGTYSTLKVQPAELEDSGVYFCASSQGGVFRESYNEQFFGPGTRLTVL.

This clone has a handful of counts. The chain carries TRBV19 and TRBJ1-1, with D tentatively TRBD1 (6 bases). The germline V gene encodes CDR1 LNHDA and CDR2 SQIVND (reference sequence). The CDR3 length is 14 residues. The V and J ends lost 5 bases and 0 bases respectively, with 10 bases between them. CDR3 in amino acids: CASSWTDMNTEAFF. The CDR3, as DNA: TGTGCCAGTAGTTGGACAGACATGAACACTGAAGCTTTCTTT.

The CDR3 nucleotides are TGCGCCAGCAGCTTTTTGGGACAGGGGATTTCCCTGAACACTGAAGCTTTCTTT. It encodes CASSFLGQGISLNTEAFF. The V and J genes are TRBV5-1 and TRBJ1-1; TRBD1 matches at 10 bases. Germline V gene sequence: CDR1 SGHRS, CDR2 YFSETQ. This CDR3 is 18 amino acids long. The ends lost 2 bases at V and 0 bases at J; junction bases unmatched: 10. The full variable domain, with the rest looked up from reference TRBV5-1 and TRBJ1-1, is KAGVTQTPRYLIKTRGQQVTLSCSPISGHRSVSWYQQTPGQGLQFLFEYFSETQRNKGNFPGRFSGRQFSNSRSEMNVSTLELGDSALYLCASSFLGQGISLNTEAFFGQGTRLTVV.

The sample holds one count of this clone. This chain uses TRBV7-9 with TRBJ2-1; 7 bases fit TRBD1. CDR3 size: 14 residues. The germline V gene encodes CDR1 SEHNR and CDR2 FQNEAQ (reference sequence). The V segment lost 1 base and the J segment 7 bases; nucleotides outside the gene matches: 4. This CDR3 reads CASSLGGRGNEQFF. The CDR3 coding sequence is TGTGCCAGCAGCTTAGGAGGCAGGGGGAATGAGCAGTTCTTC.